The clone carrying this T cell receptor (beta chain) was recorded a few times. Antigen specificity is unknown. The record originates from a study of blood T cells in healthy people across ages. The study recruited healthy Caucasian donors from Russia who were aged roughly 6 to 100. The authors ran a second PCR of about 6 to 11 cycles using a sample-barcoded 5' primer and a J-beta primer mix. TCRdb called the 5' RACE reads again in MiXCR, with one record for every CDR3 protein. Of 700,000 to 900,000 distinct CDR3 sequences listed, roughly 50% are singletons. Regarding the study as a whole: Unknown CMV status may confound age-related changes in expanded clones. Roughly linear declines in TCR beta diversity per million T cells occurred with age. In long-lived donors, naive CD4+ cell counts and diversity exceeded those of aged donors.

The origin of this receptor is a man older than 75 in good health. The sequenced sample was blood.

CDR3 bases: TGCAGCGTTGGCAAGGGGGCAAATGAGCAGTTCTTC. Encoded protein: CSVGKGANEQFF. The rearrangement joins TRBV29-1 to TRBJ2-1; 7 positions agree with TRBD1. Germline assignment: CDR1 SQVTM and CDR2 ANQGSEA. Unmatched junction bases numbered 4, after V lost 4 bases and J lost 7 bases. The CDR3 runs 12 residues.